This entry lists 32 T cell receptor beta chains sequenced from one sample in a study of cytomegalovirus exposure and HLA in healthy donors. Data came from immunoSEQ multiplex PCR; TCRdb stores just in-frame clones and leaves some out. This repertoire shows 100,000 to 130,000 clones, around 85% found once; its top ten account for approximately 3%. Sample: PBMCs. All receptors come from a woman aged 18 to 35 in good health and CMV-seronegative.

This chain uses TRBV28 with TRBJ2-2; 11 nucleotides agree with TRBD1. The V gene's germline CDR1 is MDHEN and CDR2 SYDVKM. V trimming: 6 bases; J trimming: 4 bases; junction bases outside the gene matches: 4. CDR3 length: 15 amino acids. In nucleotides, the CDR3 is TGTGCCAGCAGCCAGGACAGGGGGCCCACCGGGGAGCTGTTTTTT. Amino acids: CASSQDRGPTGELFF.

The chain is built from TRBV9 and TRBJ2-3; 9 bases match TRBD1. Germline loops: CDR1 SGDLS, CDR2 YYNGEE. This CDR3 contains 16 residues. V shed 3 bases and J 3 bases; nucleotides not matched to a gene: 8. In nucleotides, the CDR3 is TGTGCCAGCAGCGCCACAGGGGGCTTTGGTACAGATACGCAGTATTTT. Translation: CASSATGGFGTDTQYF. Drawing the rest from reference TRBV9 and TRBJ2-3, the complete variable domain is DSGVTQTPKHLITATGQRVTLRCSPRSGDLSVYWYQQSLDQGLQFLIQYYNGEERAKGNILERFSAQQFPDLHSELNLSSLELGDSALYFCASSATGGFGTDTQYFGPGTRLTVL.

This sequence joins TRBV30 and TRBJ2-7; no clear D gene. The CDR3 covers 13 residues. The germline CDR1 and CDR2 sequences are GTSNPN and SVGIG (reference sequence). The V and J ends lost 3 bases and 4 bases respectively, with 13 bases between them. CDR3 coding DNA: TGTGCCTGGAGCGCTGGCGGCCGATACGAGCAGTACTTC. Its protein product is CAWSAGGRYEQYF.

The J gene is TRBJ1-1, the V gene TRBV28; TRBD1 agrees at 7 bases. Germline V gene data show CDR1 as MDHEN and CDR2 as SYDVKM. The CDR3 contains 15 residues. V shed 6 bases, J shed 4 bases, and the junction held 11 bases outside the gene matches. CDR3 nucleotides: TGTGCCAGCAGGCCAACGACAGGGATTGGCACTGAAGCTTTCTTT. This translates into CASRPTTGIGTEAFF.

V usage is TRBV7-9 and J usage is TRBJ2-3, with 9 bases identical to TRBD2. This CDR3 contains 15 residues. V was clipped by 5 bases and J by 2 bases; unmatched bases: 5. Germline CDR1 reads SEHNR; CDR2 reads FQNEAQ (reference sequence). The DNA of the CDR3 is TGTGCCAGCAGCCCCGTAGCGGGGGTCACAGATACGCAGTATTTT. This codes for CASSPVAGVTDTQYF.

The chain employs TRBV27 and TRBJ1-2; no clear D gene. CDR1 and CDR2 from the germline V gene are MNHEY and SMNVEV (reference sequence). V was clipped by 5 bases and J by 8 bases, with 12 bases between them. The CDR3 contains 12 residues. CDR3 in DNA: TGTGCCAGCAGTAACCGAAACTCGGGCTACACCTTC. Its protein product is CASSNRNSGYTF.

This chain uses TRBV19 with TRBJ2-6; the D gene is possibly TRBD1 (6 bases). Trimming removed 7 bases from V and 1 base from J, with 11 bases in between. Per germline, CDR1 LNHDA and CDR2 SQIVND (reference sequence). The CDR3 runs 15 residues. The CDR3 DNA reads as TGTGCCAGTACCGAACAGGGATCTGGGGCCAACGTCCTGACTTTC. It yields the protein CASTEQGSGANVLTF.

This chain connects TRBV6-6 to TRBJ2-1; the match to TRBD1 covers 7 bases. V trimming: 6 bases; J trimming: 4 bases; junction bases outside the gene matches: 6. CDR1 MNHNY and CDR2 SVGAGI come from the germline V gene (reference sequence). The CDR3 runs to 14 residues. In DNA, the CDR3 is TGTGCCAGCAGGCTACAGGGGCCGTACAATGAGCAGTTCTTC. This encodes CASRLQGPYNEQFF.

V and J are TRBV27 and TRBJ2-2; D remains ambiguous. The CDR3 is 11 residues long. Deletions cut 7 bases from V and 4 bases from J, with 4 bases between. CDR1 MNHEY and CDR2 SMNVEV come from the germline V gene (reference sequence). The CDR3 DNA reads as TGTGCCAGCACCGGCACCGGGGAGCTGTTTTTT. It yields the protein CASTGTGELFF.

The chain combines TRBV6-5 with TRBJ2-7, with D uncertain. The V end lost 3 bases, the J end lost 3 bases, and 9 bases lay between the germline ends. The CDR3 covers 13 residues. Germline V gene sequence: CDR1 MNHEY, CDR2 SVGAGI. The CDR3 reads CASSYSSNYEQYF. CDR3 sequence (DNA): TGTGCCAGCAGTTATAGCAGTAACTACGAGCAGTACTTC.

The J gene is TRBJ2-6, the V gene TRBV6-5, with D unclear. Trimming took 2 bases from V and 0 from J, leaving 8 bases between them. The CDR3 is made up of 16 amino acids. Germline V gives CDR1 MNHEY, CDR2 SVGAGI. The CDR3 DNA follows: TGTGCCAGCAGTTACAAATCCGGCTCTGGGGCCAACGTCCTGACTTTC. Translating it yields CASSYKSGSGANVLTF.

The CDR3 protein is CASSLPVGQGIYGYTF. DNA for the CDR3: TGTGCCAGTAGTCTCCCTGTCGGCCAGGGGATCTATGGCTACACCTTC. The V call is TRBV19, the J call TRBJ1-2, with D tentatively TRBD1 (6 bases). In germline, CDR1 is LNHDA, CDR2 SQIVND (reference sequence). The CDR3 has 16 amino acids. V was cut by 5 bases and J by 4 bases, with 20 bases left in between.

The rearrangement joins TRBV10-3 to TRBJ1-5; D is undetermined. This CDR3 is built from 14 residues. Germline assignment: CDR1 ENHRY and CDR2 SYGVKD. Deletions cut 4 bases from V and 2 bases from J, with 9 bases between. Written as DNA, the CDR3 is TGTGCCATCAGTGGAGGGCAGGGCAATCAGCCCCAGCATTTT. It is translated as CAISGGQGNQPQHF.

CDR3 bases: TGTGCCAGCACACAAAGAGGGCTCTACAGCCCTAATTCACCCCTCCACTTT. Amino acids: CASTQRGLYSPNSPLHF. The chain employs TRBV2 and TRBJ1-6; D gene ambiguous. The CDR3 has 17 amino acids. V lost 7 bases and J 6 bases, leaving 22 bases between the germline ends. In germline, CDR1 is SNHLY, CDR2 FYNNEI. Together with reference TRBV2 and TRBJ1-6, the CDR3 gives the full variable domain: EPEVTQTPSHQVTQMGQEVILRCVPISNHLYFYWYRQILGQKVEFLVSFYNNEISEKSEIFDDQFSVERPDGSNFTLKIRSTKLEDSAMYFCASTQRGLYSPNSPLHFGNGTRLTVT.

The J gene is TRBJ1-1, the V gene TRBV6-6; TRBD1 matches 12 bases. V was pared by 1 base and J by 6 bases, with 3 bases of the junction left unmatched. CDR3 size: 15 residues. CDR1 is MNHNY, CDR2 SVGAGI, per germline (reference sequence). The CDR3 nucleotides read TGTGCCAGCAGTTACTTGGGACAGGGGGCCCCTGAAGCTTTCTTT. Protein product: CASSYLGQGAPEAFF.

The rearrangement uses TRBV7-9 and TRBJ1-1; the D is unclear. The germline V gene encodes CDR1 SEHNR and CDR2 FQNEAQ (reference sequence). With 4 bases removed from V and 0 bases from J, the gap between germline ends came to 12 bases. The CDR3 covers 15 residues. The DNA for the CDR3 is TGTGCCAGCAGCTCTGGACTCTCCCTGAACACTGAAGCTTTCTTT. Its protein product is CASSSGLSLNTEAFF.

V is TRBV25-1 and J is TRBJ2-1; no reliable D call. The germline CDR1 and CDR2 sequences are MGHDK and SYGVNS. The CDR3 covers 17 residues. The V end was cut by 4 bases, the J end by 0 bases, with 16 bases between. The chain's CDR3 is CASSAQTGYDSYNEQFF. CDR3 coding DNA: TGTGCCAGCAGTGCCCAGACTGGGTACGACTCCTACAATGAGCAGTTCTTC. Based on the CDR3 plus reference TRBV25-1 and TRBJ2-1, the full variable domain is EADIYQTPRYLVIGTGKKITLECSQTMGHDKMYWYQQDPGMELHLIHYSYGVNSTEKGDLSSESTVSRIRTEHFPLTLESARPSHTSQYLCASSAQTGYDSYNEQFFGPGTRLTVL.

The chain combines TRBV14 with TRBJ1-2; 7 bases are a match to TRBD1. CDR1 SGHDN and CDR2 FVKESK come from the germline V gene. The V and J ends lost 2 bases and 4 bases, in that order; junction bases with no gene match: 4. There are 14 residues in the CDR3. The CDR3 region has the DNA TGTGCCAGCAGCCAAAATCAGGGGGGCTATGGCTACACCTTC. Translated, it gives CASSQNQGGYGYTF.

This chain connects TRBV7-9 to TRBJ1-2; tentative D call: TRBD1 (5 bases). Trimming cost V 0 bases and J 2 bases, with 10 bases left between them. The CDR3 totals 15 residues. CDR1 and CDR2 (germline): SEHNR, FQNEAQ (reference sequence). The CDR3 bases are TGTGCCAGCAGCTTAGCAGGGGAGGAGAACTATGGCTACACCTTC. It translates to CASSLAGEENYGYTF.

This clone has a handful of counts. This chain links TRBV25-1 with TRBJ2-1; no definite D call. CDR1 is MGHDK and CDR2 is SYGVNS in the germline V gene. The V gene lost 5 bases and the J gene lost 2 bases, with 10 bases spanning the gap. The CDR3 runs 14 residues. DNA of the CDR3: TGTGCCAGCAGTCCGAGGTCCCCCTACAATGAGCAGTTCTTC. It yields the protein CASSPRSPYNEQFF.

This clone was seen once. The rearrangement uses TRBV29-1 and TRBJ1-1; D is unresolved. The CDR3 has 11 residues. Germline V gene sequence: CDR1 SQVTM, CDR2 ANQGSEA. Deletions cut 4 bases from V and 3 bases from J, with 6 bases between. Here the CDR3 DNA reads TGCAGCGTTGCCCCAGACACTGAAGCTTTCTTT. It is translated as CSVAPDTEAFF. Full variable domain (missing parts from reference TRBV29-1 and TRBJ1-1): SAVISQKPSRDICQRGTSLTIQCQVDSQVTMMFWYRQQPGQSLTLIATANQGSEATYESGFVIDKFPISRPNLTFSTLTVSNMSPEDSSIYLCSVAPDTEAFFGQGTRLTVV.

V gene TRBV6-5 combines with J gene TRBJ2-3; D gene ambiguous. Germline assignment: CDR1 MNHEY and CDR2 SVGAGI. Trimming cost V 4 bases and J 0 bases, with 8 bases left between them. The CDR3 has 14 amino acids. For the CDR3, the DNA is TGTGCCAGCAGTTCCAAGACTAGCACAGATACGCAGTATTTT. It translates to CASSSKTSTDTQYF.

CDR3 protein: CASSPRGIQETQYF. The CDR3, as DNA: TGCGCCAGCAGCCCCCGGGGTATCCAAGAGACCCAGTACTTC. The J gene is TRBJ2-5, the V gene TRBV5-1, with a weak D call TRBD2 (5 bases). The germline V gene has CDR1 SGHRS and CDR2 YFSETQ. The germline V and J ends were trimmed by 4 bases and 1 base, with 11 bases remaining between them. The CDR3 is 14 residues long.

CDR3 bases: TGTGCCAGCAGCCGACTTTCGGCAGGGCGACAAGAGACCCAGTACTTC. Protein sequence: CASSRLSAGRQETQYF. This chain joins TRBV7-8 and TRBJ2-5; tentative D call: TRBD1 (5 bases). Looked up from germline, CDR1 is SGHVS and CDR2 is FQNEAQ. Trimming took 5 bases from V and 2 from J, leaving 18 bases between them. There are 16 residues in the CDR3.

The chain employs TRBV6-6 and TRBJ2-3; 9 bases match TRBD2. The CDR3 loop spans 16 amino acids. V lost 4 bases, J lost 0 bases, and 5 bases stayed unmatched. The germline V gene has CDR1 MNHNY and CDR2 SVGAGI (reference sequence). The CDR3 nucleotides are TGTGCCAGCAGTTTAGGTAGCGGGGGTAGCACAGATACGCAGTATTTT. Translation gives CASSLGSGGSTDTQYF.

The V call is TRBV29-1, the J call TRBJ2-1; 12 positions agree with TRBD2. This CDR3 contains 18 residues. CDR1 is SQVTM, CDR2 ANQGSEA, per germline. The ends lost 0 bases at V and 8 bases at J; junction bases unmatched: 14. The CDR3 DNA reads as TGCAGCGTTGAAGACCCTGGGCTAGCGGGGGGGCGTATGTATGAGCAGTTCTTC. Protein product: CSVEDPGLAGGRMYEQFF.

V and J are TRBV6-1 and TRBJ2-5, with 12 bases matching TRBD2. This CDR3 is 17 amino acids long. CDR1 is MNHNS, CDR2 SASEGT, per germline. J was trimmed by 5 bases and V by 3 bases; bases with no gene match: 10. The CDR3 nucleotides are TGTGCCAGCAGTGATTTGGTGACTAGCGGGGGAGGCGAGACCCAGTACTTC. Translating it yields CASSDLVTSGGGETQYF.

J is TRBJ2-2 and V is TRBV11-3, with TRBD2 as a possible D gene (5 bases). The V end was cut by 7 bases, the J end by 7 bases, with 13 bases between. CDR3 length: 13 residues. Germline CDR1 SGHNT, CDR2 YENEEA. The CDR3 DNA is TGTGCCAGCACCTGGGGTCGGGACGGGGAGCTGTTTTTT. Translating it yields CASTWGRDGELFF.

The chain joins TRBV7-9 to TRBJ2-2, with D unresolved. The V end was cut by 5 bases, the J end by 7 bases, with 8 bases between. Germline V gene data show CDR1 as SEHNR and CDR2 as FQNEAQ (reference sequence). This CDR3 region has 12 residues. CDR3 sequence (DNA): TGTGCCAGCAGCCAAGCGAGCGGGGAGCTGTTTTTT. As protein: CASSQASGELFF.

The chain combines TRBV25-1 with TRBJ1-1; D ambiguous. The germline V gene has CDR1 MGHDK and CDR2 SYGVNS. Deletions cut 3 bases from V and 7 bases from J, with 9 bases between. This CDR3 spans 12 amino acids. The CDR3 is CASSDRLGEAFF. DNA of the CDR3: TGTGCCAGCAGTGACAGGTTGGGTGAAGCTTTCTTT.

The chain carries TRBV6-5 and TRBJ2-5; 7 nucleotides agree with TRBD1. Germline values: CDR1 MNHEY, CDR2 SVGAGI. This CDR3 region has 12 residues. Trimming took 8 bases from V and 7 from J; bases not matched to a gene: 7. The CDR3 reads CASGRQGGTQYF. In DNA form, the CDR3 reads TGTGCCAGCGGGAGACAGGGCGGGACCCAGTACTTC.

The chain has TRBV27 and TRBJ2-3, with no clear D. The CDR3 totals 12 residues. Germline V gene lookup returns CDR1 MNHEY and CDR2 SMNVEV (reference sequence). V lost 9 bases and J 1 base, leaving 8 bases between the germline ends. The CDR3 loop reads CASSGGTDTQYF. In nucleotides, the CDR3 is TGTGCCAGTAGTGGAGGCACAGATACGCAGTATTTT.